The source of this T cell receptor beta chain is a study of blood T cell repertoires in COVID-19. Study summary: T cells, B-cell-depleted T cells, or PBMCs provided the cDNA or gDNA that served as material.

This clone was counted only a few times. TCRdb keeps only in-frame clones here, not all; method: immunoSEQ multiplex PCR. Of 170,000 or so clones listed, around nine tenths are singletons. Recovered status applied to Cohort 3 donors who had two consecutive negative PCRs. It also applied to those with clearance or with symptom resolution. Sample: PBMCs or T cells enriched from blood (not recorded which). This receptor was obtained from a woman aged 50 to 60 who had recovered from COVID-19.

The CDR3 DNA follows: TGTGCCAGGACTAGCGGGACCAATGAGCAGTTCTTC. Its protein is CARTSGTNEQFF. This chain connects TRBV6-6 to TRBJ2-1; 11 nucleotides match TRBD2. V dropped 9 bases and J dropped 6; count of bases not matched to a gene: 1. The CDR3 contains 12 residues. Germline V gene data show CDR1 as MNHNY and CDR2 as SVGAGI (reference sequence).